These T cell receptor beta chains were read from a single sample in a study of Ad26.COV2.S vaccination and SARS-CoV-2 variants. Assay: immunoSEQ multiplex PCR; the TCRdb copy retains only in-frame clones and omits some. The sample carries 500,000 or so clones, approximately 88% recorded once. Sequences were derived from peripheral blood, sampled in a trial of Ad26.COV2.S vaccine versus placebo. These receptors were collected from a person aged 18-60 years who received the Ad26.COV2.S COVID-19 vaccine or a placebo. The CDR3 runs from the conserved cysteine through the conserved F or W. D genes are given only for firm matches.

d_call	v_call	j_call	cdr3_aa	cdr3_nt
TRBD2	TRBV6-5	TRBJ2-1	CASSISRTRGNEQFF	TGTGCCAGCAGTATTAGCCGGACTAGAGGGAATGAGCAGTTCTTC
NA	TRBV9	TRBJ1-6	CASSVDFSYNSPLHF	TGTGCCAGCAGCGTGGACTTTTCCTATAATTCACCCCTCCACTTT
TRBD2	TRBV6-2/TRBV6-3	TRBJ2-7	CASSYSISILAGNEQYF	TGTGCCAGCAGTTACTCGATCTCAATACTAGCGGGAAACGAGCAGTACTTC
NA	TRBV4-3	TRBJ2-3	CASSPRSISGRSSYADTQYF	TGCGCCAGCAGCCCCCGAAGTATAAGTGGTCGATCGTCTTACGCAGATACGCAGTATTTT
NA	TRBV10-3	TRBJ2-2	CAISESSGELFF	TGTGCCATCAGTGAGTCTTCCGGGGAGCTGTTTTTT
NA	TRBV28	TRBJ1-6	CASTSNNSPLHF	TGTGCCAGCACCAGTAATAATTCACCCCTCCACTTT
NA	TRBV7-9	TRBJ1-1	CASSLFVEGAEAFF	TGTGCCAGCAGCTTATTTGTGGAAGGGGCTGAAGCTTTCTTT
TRBD2	TRBV6-5	TRBJ2-7	CASRPSGSSAYEQYF	TGTGCCAGCAGACCTAGCGGGAGTAGCGCCTACGAGCAGTACTTC
TRBD2	TRBV4-1	TRBJ2-5	CASSQEGLAGTETQYF	TGCGCCAGCAGCCAGGAGGGACTAGCGGGTACGGAGACCCAGTACTTC
NA	TRBV16	TRBJ2-1	CASSQGGSSYNEQFF	TGTGCCAGCAGCCAAGGCGGTAGCTCCTACAATGAGCAGTTCTTC
TRBD1	TRBV28	TRBJ2-1	CASSQDRDEQFF	TGTGCCAGCAGTCAGGACAGGGATGAGCAGTTCTTC
NA	TRBV7-9	TRBJ2-5	CASSLGRSLKETQYF	TGTGCCAGCAGCTTAGGCCGGAGTCTGAAAGAGACCCAGTACTTC
NA	TRBV9	TRBJ2-5	CASSVRGAETQYF	TGTGCCAGCAGCGTTCGGGGAGCCGAGACCCAGTACTTC
NA	TRBV9	TRBJ1-6	CASSVTTINSPLHF	TGTGCCAGCAGCGTCACAACTATCAATTCACCCCTCCACTTT
TRBD1	TRBV5-6	TRBJ1-6	CASSRDGTGGNNSPLHF	TGTGCCAGCAGCCGGGACGGGACAGGGGGAAATAATTCACCCCTCCACTTT
NA	TRBV3-1/TRBV3-2	TRBJ2-1	CASSHLSRGEQFF	TGTGCCAGCAGCCACCTCTCAAGGGGTGAGCAGTTCTTC
NA	TRBV2	TRBJ2-6	CASRVSGANVLTF	TGTGCCAGCAGGGTTTCTGGGGCCAACGTCCTGACTTTC